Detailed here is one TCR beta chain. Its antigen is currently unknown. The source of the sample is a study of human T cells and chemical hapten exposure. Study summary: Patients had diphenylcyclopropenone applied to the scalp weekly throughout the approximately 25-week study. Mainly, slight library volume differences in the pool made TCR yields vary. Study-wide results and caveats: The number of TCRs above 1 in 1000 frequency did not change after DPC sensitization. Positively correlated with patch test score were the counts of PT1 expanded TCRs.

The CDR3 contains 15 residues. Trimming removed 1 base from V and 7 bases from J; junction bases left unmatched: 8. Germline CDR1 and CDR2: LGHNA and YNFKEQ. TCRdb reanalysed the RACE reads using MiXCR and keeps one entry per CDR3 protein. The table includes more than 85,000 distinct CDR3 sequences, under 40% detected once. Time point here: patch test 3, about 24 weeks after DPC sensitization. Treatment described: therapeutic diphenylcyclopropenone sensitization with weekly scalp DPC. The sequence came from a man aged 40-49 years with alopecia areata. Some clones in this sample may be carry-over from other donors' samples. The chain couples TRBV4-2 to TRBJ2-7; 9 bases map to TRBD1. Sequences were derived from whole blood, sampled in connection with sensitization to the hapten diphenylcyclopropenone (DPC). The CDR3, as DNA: TGTGCCAGCAGCCAAGGGACAGGGGCGACTGGGGAGCAGTACTTC. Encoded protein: CASSQGTGATGEQYF.